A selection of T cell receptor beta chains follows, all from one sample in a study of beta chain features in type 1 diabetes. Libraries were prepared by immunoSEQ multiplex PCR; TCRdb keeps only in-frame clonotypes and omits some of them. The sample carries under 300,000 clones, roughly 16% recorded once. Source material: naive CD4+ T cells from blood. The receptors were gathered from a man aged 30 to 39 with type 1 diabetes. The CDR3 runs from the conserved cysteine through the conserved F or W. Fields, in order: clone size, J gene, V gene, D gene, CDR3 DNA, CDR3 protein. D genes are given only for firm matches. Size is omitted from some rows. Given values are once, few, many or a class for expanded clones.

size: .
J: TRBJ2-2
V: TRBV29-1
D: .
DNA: TGCAGCGTTTCCCCCGGGGTAAACACCGGGGAGCTGTTTTTT
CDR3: CSVSPGVNTGELFF

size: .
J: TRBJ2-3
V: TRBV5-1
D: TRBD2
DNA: TGCGCCAGTGAGCGGGAGGATGTAGATACGCAGTATTTT
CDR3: CASEREDVDTQYF

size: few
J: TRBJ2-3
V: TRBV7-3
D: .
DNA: TGTGCCAGCAGCTCCCGTAGAGAGGGCACAGATACGCAGTATTTT
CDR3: CASSSRREGTDTQYF

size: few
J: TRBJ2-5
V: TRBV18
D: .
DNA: TGTGCCAGCTCAAAACAAGAGACCCAGTACTTC
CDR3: CASSKQETQYF

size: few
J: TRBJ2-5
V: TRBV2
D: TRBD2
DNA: TGTGCCAGCATTCGAGCCCTTCCTAGCGGGAGGACCCCATGGGAGACCCAGTACTTC
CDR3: CASIRALPSGRTPWETQYF

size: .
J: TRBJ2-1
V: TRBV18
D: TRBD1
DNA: TGTGCCAGCTCACCACAGAGCACAGGGGGCAATGAGCAGTTCTTC
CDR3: CASSPQSTGGNEQFF

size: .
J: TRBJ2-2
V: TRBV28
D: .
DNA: TGTGCCAGCAGTTTTCAAGGCAGGAACACCGGGGAGCTGTTTTTT
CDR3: CASSFQGRNTGELFF

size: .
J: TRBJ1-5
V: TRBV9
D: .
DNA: TGTGCCAGCAGCGTAGGGGGTAATAGCAATCAGCCCCAGCATTTT
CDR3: CASSVGGNSNQPQHF

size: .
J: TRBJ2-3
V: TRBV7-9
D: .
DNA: TGTGCCAGCAGCTTAGTCAGAAGATTATTCACAGATACGCAGTATTTT
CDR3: CASSLVRRLFTDTQYF

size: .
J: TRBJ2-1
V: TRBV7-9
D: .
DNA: TGTGCCAGCAGCTTAGCGTTATACCCTCAGGCCTACAATGAGCAGTTCTTC
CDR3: CASSLALYPQAYNEQFF

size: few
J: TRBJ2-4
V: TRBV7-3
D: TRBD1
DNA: TGTGCCAGCAGCGGCGGAGGACAGGGGGAAAACATTCAGTACTTC
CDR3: CASSGGGQGENIQYF

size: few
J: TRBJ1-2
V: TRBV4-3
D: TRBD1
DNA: TGCGCCAGCAGCCAAGATCTTTCGGGTCAGGGGGTCCCGTATGGCTACACCTTC
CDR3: CASSQDLSGQGVPYGYTF

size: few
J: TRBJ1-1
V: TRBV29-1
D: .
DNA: TGCAGCGTCGCGAAACAGGGTTTGAACACTGAAGCTTTCTTT
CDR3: CSVAKQGLNTEAFF

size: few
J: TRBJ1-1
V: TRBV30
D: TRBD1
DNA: TGTGCCTGGAGCCAGGGGGGAGCCGCTGAAGCTTTCTTT
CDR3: CAWSQGGAAEAFF

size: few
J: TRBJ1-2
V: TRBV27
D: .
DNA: TGTGCCAGCAGAACAGGGTTTAACTATGGCTACACCTTC
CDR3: CASRTGFNYGYTF

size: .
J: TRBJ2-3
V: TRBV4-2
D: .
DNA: TGTGCCAGCAGCCAAGAAGTAGGGCGCGGTACGCAGTATTTT
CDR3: CASSQEVGRGTQYF

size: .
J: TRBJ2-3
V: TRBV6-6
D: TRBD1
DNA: TGTGCCAGCAGTTCTCCGGGACAGGGCACAGATACGCAGTATTTT
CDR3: CASSSPGQGTDTQYF

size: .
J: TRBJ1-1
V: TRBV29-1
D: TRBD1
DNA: TGCAGCGTTGAGCGAACAGGGGGCACTGAAGCTTTCTTT
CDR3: CSVERTGGTEAFF

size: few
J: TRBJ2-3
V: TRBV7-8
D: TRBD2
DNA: TGTGCCAGCAGCTTAAAGGGAGGGGATACGCAGTATTTT
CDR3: CASSLKGGDTQYF

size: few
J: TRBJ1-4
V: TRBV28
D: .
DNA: .
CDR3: CASSSSTNEKLFF

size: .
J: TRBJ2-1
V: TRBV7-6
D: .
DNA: TGTGCCAGCAGTTCTTCTGGAGACTGGCAGTTCTTC
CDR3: CASSSSGDWQFF

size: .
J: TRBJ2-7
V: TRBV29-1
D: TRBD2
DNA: TGCAGCGTTAAGGGACTAGCGGGGTACGAGCAGTACTTC
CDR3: CSVKGLAGYEQYF

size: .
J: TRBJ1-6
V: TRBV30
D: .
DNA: TGTGCCGCCTTCTCACCCCTCCACTTT
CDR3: CAAFSPLHF

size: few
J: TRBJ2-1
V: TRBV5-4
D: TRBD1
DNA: TGTGCCAGCAGCCTGGGACAGAGCTCCTACAATGAGCAGTTCTTC
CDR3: CASSLGQSSYNEQFF

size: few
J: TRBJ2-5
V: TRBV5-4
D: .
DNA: TGTGCCAGCAGTCCAGACACCCAAGAGACCCAGTACTTC
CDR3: CASSPDTQETQYF

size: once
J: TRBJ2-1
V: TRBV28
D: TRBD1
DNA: TGTGCCAGCCAGGGACAGCCACTCTACAATGAGCAGTTCTTC
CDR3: CASQGQPLYNEQFF

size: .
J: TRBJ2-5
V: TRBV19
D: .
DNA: TGTGCCAGTAGTATGGGGGGCATAGAGACCCAGTACTTC
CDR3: CASSMGGIETQYF

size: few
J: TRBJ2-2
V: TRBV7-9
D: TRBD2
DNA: TGTGCCAGCAGCCCACTAGCGGGAGTTGACACCGGGGAGCTGTTTTTT
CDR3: CASSPLAGVDTGELFF

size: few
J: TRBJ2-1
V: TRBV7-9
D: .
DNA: TGTGCCAGCAGCCTGATTACTAGCAGCGAGCAGTTCTTC
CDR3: CASSLITSSEQFF

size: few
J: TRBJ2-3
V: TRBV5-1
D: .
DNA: TGCGCCAGCAGCTTGGGGACAGAAAAAGATACGCAGTATTTT
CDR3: CASSLGTEKDTQYF

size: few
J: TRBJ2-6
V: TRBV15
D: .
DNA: TGTGCCACCAGCCCTGCTGGGGCCAACGTCCTGACTTTC
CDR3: CATSPAGANVLTF

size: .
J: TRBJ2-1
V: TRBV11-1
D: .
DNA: TGTGCCAGCAGTGGACAAGGGCGGCCTGGTAATGAGCAGTTCTTC
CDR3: CASSGQGRPGNEQFF

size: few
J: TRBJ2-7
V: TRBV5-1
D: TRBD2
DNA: TGCGCCAGCAGCTTGGACAGCGGGAGCTACTACGAGCAGTACTTC
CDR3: CASSLDSGSYYEQYF

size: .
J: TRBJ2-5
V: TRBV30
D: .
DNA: TGTGCCTGGAGTTCCGGACAGCAAGAGACCCAGTACTTC
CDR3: CAWSSGQQETQYF

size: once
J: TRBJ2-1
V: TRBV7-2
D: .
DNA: TGTGCCAGCAGCTTACAGCGACCCAATGAGCAGTTCTTC
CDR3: CASSLQRPNEQFF

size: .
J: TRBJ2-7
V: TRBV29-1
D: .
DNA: TGCAGCGTTGAGCGGGACTACGAGCAGTACTTC
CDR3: CSVERDYEQYF

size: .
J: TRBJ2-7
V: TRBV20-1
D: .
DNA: TGCAGTGCTAGTTTAGGATACGAGCAGTACTTC
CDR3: CSASLGYEQYF

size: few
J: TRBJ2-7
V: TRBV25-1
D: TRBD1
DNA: TGTGCCAGCAGTGAATATGCAAGCCCCGGGACAGGGTATCACGAGCAGTACTTC
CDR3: CASSEYASPGTGYHEQYF

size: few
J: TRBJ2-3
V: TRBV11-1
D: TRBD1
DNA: TGTGCCAGCAGCCGGGGACAGCGGTCTAGCACAGATACGCAGTATTTT
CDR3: CASSRGQRSSTDTQYF

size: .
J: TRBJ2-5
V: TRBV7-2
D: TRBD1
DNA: TGTGCCAGCAGCTTCCGACAGGGGGCTAGAGAGACCCAGTACTTC
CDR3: CASSFRQGARETQYF

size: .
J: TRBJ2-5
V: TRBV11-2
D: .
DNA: TGTGCCAGCAGCGATAGAATTAGGGGGGATCAGAGAGGGACCCAGTACTTC
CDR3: CASSDRIRGDQRGTQYF

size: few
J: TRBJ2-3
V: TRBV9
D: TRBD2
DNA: TGTGCCAGCAGAGCTACTAGCGGGAGCACAGATACGCAGTATTTT
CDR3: CASRATSGSTDTQYF

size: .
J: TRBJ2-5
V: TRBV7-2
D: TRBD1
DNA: TGTGCCAGCAGCGCGAAGACAGGGCAAGAGACCCAGTACTTC
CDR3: CASSAKTGQETQYF